The 20 T cell receptor beta chains in this list originate from one sample, sequenced in a study of blood T cell repertoires in COVID-19. Profiling relied on immunoSEQ multiplex PCR, and the TCRdb table lists in-frame clones only, not all of them. There are 350,000 to 500,000 clones in the sample; about 88% occur only once, and less than 1.5% lies in the top ten. Input material: PBMCs or T cells enriched from blood (not recorded which). The receptors shown here come from a woman between 18 and 30 years old who had been exposed to COVID-19.

The chain combines TRBV29-1 with TRBJ2-7, with 9 nucleotides matching TRBD1. From germline, CDR1 is SQVTM and CDR2 ANQGSEA. Trimming took 6 bases from V and 3 from J; bases not matched to a gene: 3. This CDR3 contains 12 residues. The CDR3 region has the DNA TGCAGCGTCTTGACAGGGGGCTACGAGCAGTACTTC. Protein product: CSVLTGGYEQYF.

V and J are TRBV28 and TRBJ2-7; 7 bases fit TRBD1. Germline V lookup: CDR1 MDHEN, CDR2 SYDVKM. The ends lost 7 bases at V and 1 base at J; junction bases unmatched: 7. The CDR3 is 14 amino acids. In nucleotides, the CDR3 is TGTGCCAGCAAGTACCGGGGACAGTCCTACGAGCAGTACTTC. As protein: CASKYRGQSYEQYF.

The chain links TRBV18 to TRBJ2-3, with 8 bases matching TRBD1. The junction had 5 bases not matched to a gene; V was cut back by 1 base and J by 2 bases. Germline-derived CDR1 and CDR2 are KGHSH and LQKENI. The CDR3 sequence is 16 residues long. CDR3 sequence: CASSPRDRRSTDTQYF. The CDR3 DNA is TGTGCCAGCTCACCACGGGACAGGCGTTCCACAGATACGCAGTATTTT.

The J gene is TRBJ2-5, the V gene TRBV7-9, with 13 bases that match TRBD2. There are 14 residues in the CDR3. The V and J ends lost 8 bases and 5 bases, in that order; junction bases with no gene match: 5. Germline CDR1 and CDR2: SEHNR and FQNEAQ (reference sequence). The CDR3 is CASWTSGSAETQYF. Here the CDR3 DNA reads TGTGCCAGCTGGACTAGCGGGAGTGCGGAGACCCAGTACTTC. Filled out from reference TRBV7-9 and TRBJ2-5, the complete variable domain reads DTGVSQNPRHKITKRGQNVTFRCDPISEHNRLYWYRQTLGQGPEFLTYFQNEAQLEKSRLLSDRFSAERPKGSFSTLEIQRTEQGDSAMYLCASWTSGSAETQYFGPGTRLLVL.

The chain links TRBV6-2 or TRBV6-3 to TRBJ2-7; 8 nucleotides agree with TRBD2. V was pared by 4 bases and J by 6 bases, with 8 bases of the junction left unmatched. The length of the CDR3 is 14 residues. Germline V gene data show CDR1 as MNHEY and CDR2 as SVGEGT. As DNA, the CDR3 is TGTGCCAGCAGTTTAGTAGCGGGATATGGCGAGCAGTACTTC. Residues: CASSLVAGYGEQYF.

The gene calls are TRBV29-1 and TRBJ2-1; a possible D gene is TRBD2 (6 bases). The germline V gene encodes CDR1 SQVTM and CDR2 ANQGSEA. The CDR3 runs to 15 residues. Trimming took off 5 bases at V and 2 bases at J, with 16 bases between the two ends. The CDR3 DNA is TGCAGCGTTTTGGGGACTGGGTTCACCTACAATGAGCAGTTCTTC. This codes for CSVLGTGFTYNEQFF.

The chain carries TRBV28 and TRBJ1-4; perhaps TRBD1 as D (6 bases). V was shortened by 8 bases and J by 5 bases, with 30 bases between the two germline ends. Germline-derived CDR1 and CDR2 are MDHEN and SYDVKM. This CDR3 is built from 19 residues. CDR3 loop: CASLGTWTGGQRENEKLFF. The CDR3, as DNA: TGTGCCAGCCTTGGAACATGGACCGGGGGGCAGAGAGAAAATGAAAAACTGTTTTTT. Combining the CDR3 with reference TRBV28 and TRBJ1-4 gives the whole variable domain DVKVTQSSRYLVKRTGEKVFLECVQDMDHENMFWYRQDPGLGLRLIYFSYDVKMKEKGDIPEGYSVSREKKERFSLILESASTNQTSMYLCASLGTWTGGQRENEKLFFGSGTQLSVL.

The V call is TRBV6-5, the J call TRBJ1-2; TRBD1 is a possible D gene (6 bases). Looked up from germline, CDR1 is MNHEY and CDR2 is SVGAGI. The CDR3 totals 13 residues. Between the trimmed V and J ends, which lost 10 bases and 4 bases, there was a span of 16 bases. The CDR3 DNA reads TGTGCCACCTCCCGACAGGTTACCTATGGCTACACCTTC. This gives the protein CATSRQVTYGYTF.

This sequence joins TRBV4-3 and TRBJ1-1; 12 positions agree with TRBD1. Losses at the gene ends were 1 base for V and 4 bases for J; bases not matched to a gene: 1. This CDR3 has 15 amino acids. Germline V gene sequence: CDR1 LGHNA, CDR2 YSLEER. The CDR3 loop is CASSQVGQGATEAFF. DNA of the CDR3: TGCGCCAGCAGCCAAGTGGGACAGGGGGCCACTGAAGCTTTCTTT.

The CDR3 bases are TGTGCCGCCAAACAGGGACAGGGAAAAACGACAGATACGCAGTATTTT. As protein: CAAKQGQGKTTDTQYF. The rearrangement joins TRBV19 to TRBJ2-3; TRBD1 matches at 9 bases. The germline gives CDR1 LNHDA, CDR2 SQIVND (reference sequence). This CDR3 has 16 residues. Trimming at V came to 11 bases and at J to 3 bases, leaving 15 bases not matched to a gene.

This chain connects TRBV29-1 to TRBJ2-1; no reliable D call. Germline V gene data show CDR1 as SQVTM and CDR2 as ANQGSEA. V was trimmed by 1 base and J by 5 bases, leaving 9 bases between them. There are 13 residues in the CDR3. The CDR3 nucleotides read TGCAGCGTTGAAGGGCAGACAAACAATGAGCAGTTCTTC. This gives the protein CSVEGQTNNEQFF.

Details on this clone: Other DNA sequences in this specimen translate into the identical CDR3. This chain uses TRBV29-1 with TRBJ2-7; 7 bases map to TRBD1. The ends lost 5 bases at V and 3 bases at J; junction bases unmatched: 1. Per the germline V gene, CDR1 is SQVTM and CDR2 is ANQGSEA. This CDR3 is 11 amino acids long. The CDR3: CSVRDSYEQYF. CDR3 sequence (DNA): TGCAGCGTTCGGGACAGCTACGAGCAGTACTTC.

The chain is built from TRBV5-1 and TRBJ1-6; D is unresolved. The CDR3 loop spans 14 amino acids. Germline V lookup: CDR1 SGHRS, CDR2 YFSETQ. V lost 0 bases, J lost 8 bases, and 9 bases lay in between. CDR3 DNA: TGCGCCAGCAGCTTGGTAGCCGCCGATTCACCCCTCCACTTT. Its protein is CASSLVAADSPLHF.

The gene calls are TRBV27 and TRBJ1-2; 7 nucleotides align to TRBD1. CDR3 size: 14 residues. CDR1 and CDR2 (germline): MNHEY, SMNVEV (reference sequence). The V and J ends lost 1 base and 6 bases, in that order; junction bases with no gene match: 5. This CDR3 is CASSLYFTGDGYTF. In DNA, the CDR3 is TGTGCCAGCAGTTTATATTTCACAGGGGATGGCTACACCTTC.

In its sample, this clone was seen once. This sequence joins TRBV2 and TRBJ2-1; D is ambiguous. V was shortened by 0 bases and J by 0 bases, with 9 bases between the two germline ends. From germline, CDR1 is SNHLY and CDR2 FYNNEI. This CDR3 comprises 16 residues. DNA for the CDR3: TGTGCCAGCAGTGAAGCGCAGGTAGACTCCTACAATGAGCAGTTCTTC. It specifies CASSEAQVDSYNEQFF.

The chain employs TRBV19 and TRBJ1-2; 8 bases are shared with TRBD1. Germline V gene data show CDR1 as LNHDA and CDR2 as SQIVND (reference sequence). After removal of 3 bases from V and 8 bases from J, the junction contained 14 bases not matched to a gene. This CDR3 is built from 16 residues. CDR3 loop: CASSIPGGANWEGYTF. CDR3 DNA: TGTGCCAGTAGTATCCCAGGGGGCGCGAACTGGGAGGGCTACACCTTC.

CDR3: CASSRDRLNYGYTF. The CDR3 coding sequence is TGCGCCAGCAGTCGGGACAGACTTAACTATGGCTACACCTTC. The V gene is TRBV4-1, the J gene TRBJ1-2, with 7 positions matching TRBD1. V lost 6 bases, J lost 1 base, and 5 bases stayed unmatched. The CDR3 is made up of 14 amino acids. Germline V gene data show CDR1 as MGHRA and CDR2 as YSYEKL.

This chain connects TRBV4-3 to TRBJ1-2, with 7 bases matching TRBD1. Trimming cost V 3 bases and J 1 base; bases outside gene matches: 5. The CDR3 has 15 residues. Germline V CDR1 and CDR2: LGHNA, YSLEER. The CDR3 reads CASSQVGQNNYGYTF. The CDR3, as DNA: TGCGCCAGCAGCCAGGTGGGACAGAATAACTATGGCTACACCTTC.

The chain uses TRBV7-9 and TRBJ1-5; no clear D gene. With 7 bases removed from V and 6 bases from J, the gap between germline ends came to 10 bases. CDR3 size: 12 residues. The germline gives CDR1 SEHNR, CDR2 FQNEAQ (reference sequence). The CDR3 DNA reads TGTGCCAGCACCACTACCGGTCAGCCCCAGCATTTT. It specifies CASTTTGQPQHF.

This chain joins TRBV2 and TRBJ1-5; TRBD1 agrees at 10 bases. The CDR3 is 13 residues long. V shed 6 bases, J shed 6 bases, and the junction held 2 bases outside the gene matches. The germline V gene encodes CDR1 SNHLY and CDR2 FYNNEI. CDR3 coding DNA: TGTGCCAGCAGGGACAGGGGGGGTCAGCCCCAGCATTTT. It yields the protein CASRDRGGQPQHF.